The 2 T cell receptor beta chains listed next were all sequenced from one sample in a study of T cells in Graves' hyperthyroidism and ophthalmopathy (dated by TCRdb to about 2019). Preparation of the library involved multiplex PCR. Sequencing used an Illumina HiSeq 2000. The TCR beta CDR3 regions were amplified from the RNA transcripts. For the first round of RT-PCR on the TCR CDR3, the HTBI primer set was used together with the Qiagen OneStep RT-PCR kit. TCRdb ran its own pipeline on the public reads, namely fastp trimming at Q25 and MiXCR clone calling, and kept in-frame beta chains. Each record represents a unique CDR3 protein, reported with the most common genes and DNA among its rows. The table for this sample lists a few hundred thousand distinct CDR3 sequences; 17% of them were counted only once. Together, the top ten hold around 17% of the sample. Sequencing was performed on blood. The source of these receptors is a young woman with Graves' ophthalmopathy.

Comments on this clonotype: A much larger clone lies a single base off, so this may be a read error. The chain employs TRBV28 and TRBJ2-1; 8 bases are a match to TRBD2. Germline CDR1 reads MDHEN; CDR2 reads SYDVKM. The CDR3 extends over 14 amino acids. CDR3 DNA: TGTGCCTGCAGTTTAACACTAGCGGCAGATGAGCAGTTCTTC. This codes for CACSLTLAADEQFF.

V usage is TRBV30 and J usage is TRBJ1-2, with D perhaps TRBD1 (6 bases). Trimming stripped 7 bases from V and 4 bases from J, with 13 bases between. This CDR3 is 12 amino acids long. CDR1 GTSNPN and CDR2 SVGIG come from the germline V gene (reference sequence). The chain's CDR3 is CASMIGGYGYTF. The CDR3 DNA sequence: TGTGCCTCCATGATAGGGGGCTATGGCTACACCTTC.